Each of the 23 T cell receptor beta chains below was sequenced from the same sample in a study of blood T cell repertoires in COVID-19. TCRdb keeps only in-frame clones here, not all; method: immunoSEQ multiplex PCR. The sample includes some 150,000 clones, approximately 86% seen only once; the top ten take 2.5% to 4%. The sample comprised peripheral blood. The receptors stem from a man aged 65 to 85 with acute or convalescent COVID-19.

The V gene is TRBV27, the J gene TRBJ2-7, with TRBD1 matching over 9 bases. The V gene end was trimmed by 3 bases and the J gene end by 10 bases; junction bases not matched to a gene: 7. CDR3 size: 13 residues. From germline, CDR1 is MNHEY and CDR2 SMNVEV (reference sequence). For the CDR3, the DNA is TGTGCCAGCAGTTTCCGCCGACAGGGGGATCAGTACTTC. Its translation: CASSFRRQGDQYF.

J is TRBJ1-2 and V is TRBV18; D is possibly TRBD1 (5 bases). The CDR3 consists of 14 residues. V was shortened by 1 base and J by 6 bases, with 12 bases between the two germline ends. Germline V gives CDR1 KGHSH, CDR2 LQKENI. The CDR3 here is CASSPQQGSHGYTF. The CDR3 region has the DNA TGTGCCAGCTCACCACAGCAGGGATCCCATGGCTACACCTTC.

V gene TRBV24-1 combines with J gene TRBJ1-5; possibly TRBD1 for D (6 bases). V was shortened by 7 bases and J by 5 bases, with 14 bases between the two germline ends. The CDR3 length is 14 residues. Germline V gene lookup returns CDR1 KGHDR and CDR2 SFDVKD. The CDR3 sequence is CATSAHGGHQPQHF. CDR3 coding DNA: TGTGCCACCAGCGCCCACGGGGGGCATCAGCCCCAGCATTTT.

The chain recombines TRBV19 with TRBJ1-4; D is ambiguous. Germline-derived CDR1 and CDR2 are LNHDA and SQIVND (reference sequence). This CDR3 spans 13 amino acids. The V gene lost 11 bases and the J gene lost 0 bases, with 10 bases spanning the gap. CDR3 bases: TGTGCCGTCTCTTCCGCAACTAATGAAAAACTGTTTTTT. As protein: CAVSSATNEKLFF.

V and J are TRBV6-6 and TRBJ2-7; the D gene is possibly TRBD2 (6 bases). This CDR3 has 14 amino acids. Germline V CDR1 and CDR2: MNHNY, SVGAGI (reference sequence). Deletions cut 6 bases from V and 2 bases from J, with 14 bases between. DNA of the CDR3: TGTGCCAGCAGCCTCCTCGGGAGAGCCTACGAGCAGTACTTC. It codes for CASSLLGRAYEQYF.

The rearrangement links TRBV5-5 to TRBJ1-3; tentative D call: TRBD1 (6 bases). Germline V gives CDR1 SGHKS, CDR2 YYEKEE (reference sequence). Trimming took 0 bases from V and 6 from J, leaving 7 bases between them. The length of the CDR3 is 13 residues. CDR3 DNA: TGTGCCAGCAGCTTGGGGACAGCAAACACCATATATTTT. Translation gives CASSLGTANTIYF.

This clone was detected once. The gene calls are TRBV5-4 and TRBJ2-1; 10 bases are shared with TRBD2. Looked up from germline, CDR1 is SGHNT and CDR2 is YYREEE (reference sequence). J gave up 7 bases and V 0 bases, and 4 bases lay outside the gene matches. The CDR3 is made up of 15 amino acids. The CDR3 here is CASSLASGSVNEQFF. The CDR3 DNA sequence: TGTGCCAGCAGCTTGGCTAGCGGGAGTGTTAATGAGCAGTTCTTC.

The genes are TRBV9 and TRBJ1-1, with D perhaps TRBD1 (6 bases). Trimming left V 2 bases short and J 1 base short, with 12 bases between. Germline loops: CDR1 SGDLS, CDR2 YYNGEE. This CDR3 is 15 amino acids long. CDR3 in amino acids: CASSVLQGTNTEAFF. Written as DNA, the CDR3 is TGTGCCAGCAGCGTTTTACAGGGTACGAACACTGAAGCTTTCTTT.

This chain uses TRBV7-9 with TRBJ1-1; no clear D. V dropped 4 bases and J dropped 0 bases, with 9 bases sitting between them. Germline CDR1 is SEHNR and CDR2 is FQNEAQ (reference sequence). The CDR3 covers 14 residues. The CDR3 is CASSWAGVNTEAFF. In nucleotides, the CDR3 is TGTGCCAGCAGCTGGGCCGGGGTGAACACTGAAGCTTTCTTT.

The V gene is TRBV5-1, the J gene TRBJ2-7; TRBD1 agrees at 10 bases. This CDR3 contains 15 residues. Germline lookup yields CDR1 SGHRS and CDR2 YFSETQ. The ends lost 0 bases at V and 5 bases at J; junction bases unmatched: 5. CDR3 in DNA: TGCGCCAGCAGCTTGGGCGGGACAGGGGTAGACGAGCAGTACTTC. As protein: CASSLGGTGVDEQYF.

This chain connects TRBV18 to TRBJ2-3; 11 bases are a match to TRBD2. V shed 3 bases, J shed 2 bases, and the junction held 1 base outside the gene matches. Germline V gives CDR1 KGHSH, CDR2 LQKENI. The length of the CDR3 is 15 residues. The CDR3 reads CASSPGLADTDTQYF. The DNA for the CDR3 is TGTGCCAGCTCACCGGGACTAGCGGACACAGATACGCAGTATTTT.

The rearrangement joins TRBV10-3 to TRBJ1-1, with a weak D call TRBD1 (5 bases). Trimming removed 7 bases from V and 1 base from J, with 10 bases in between. Germline V gives CDR1 ENHRY, CDR2 SYGVKD. The CDR3 contains 13 residues. The CDR3 sequence is CAIKGQGNTEAFF. CDR3 in DNA: TGTGCCATCAAAGGGCAGGGGAACACTGAAGCTTTCTTT.

This chain connects TRBV29-1 to TRBJ1-1; 7 bases are shared with TRBD1. Germline CDR1 is SQVTM and CDR2 is ANQGSEA. With 7 bases clipped from V and 5 bases from J, the junction kept 7 bases outside the gene matches. The CDR3 is 12 residues long. The CDR3 here is CSARTGGTEAFF. In nucleotides, the CDR3 is TGCAGCGCTAGGACAGGCGGGACTGAAGCTTTCTTT.

This chain links TRBV10-3 with TRBJ2-6, with 7 positions matching TRBD1. The CDR3 is 15 amino acids. The junction had 9 bases not matched to a gene; V was cut back by 10 bases and J by 3 bases. Germline V gene lookup returns CDR1 ENHRY and CDR2 SYGVKD. Here the CDR3 reads CATETGMGGANVLTF. DNA of the CDR3: TGTGCCACGGAGACAGGGATGGGTGGGGCCAACGTCCTGACTTTC.

The V gene is TRBV9, the J gene TRBJ2-7; TRBD2 matches at 15 bases. V shed 2 bases, J shed 4 bases, and the junction held 1 base outside the gene matches. The CDR3 has 15 residues. CDR1 and CDR2 from the germline V gene are SGDLS and YYNGEE. CDR3: CASSVGTSGGYEQYF. The CDR3 region has the DNA TGTGCCAGCAGCGTTGGGACTAGCGGGGGGTACGAGCAGTACTTC.

The gene calls are TRBV10-3 and TRBJ2-3; D ambiguous. Trimming took 2 bases from V and 3 from J, leaving 12 bases between them. This CDR3 comprises 15 residues. CDR1 and CDR2 from the germline V gene are ENHRY and SYGVKD. This chain's CDR3 is CAISETVRETDTQYF. As DNA, the CDR3 is TGTGCCATCAGTGAGACCGTGCGAGAGACAGATACGCAGTATTTT.

J is TRBJ1-5 and V is TRBV6-6; TRBD1 aligns across 10 bases. The CDR3 sequence is 16 residues long. J gave up 6 bases and V 0 bases, and 5 bases lay outside the gene matches. CDR1 and CDR2 (germline): MNHNY, SVGAGI (reference sequence). CDR3 in amino acids: CASSYSTGQGSQPQHF. CDR3 coding DNA: TGTGCCAGCAGTTACTCAACGGGACAGGGGTCTCAGCCCCAGCATTTT.

V usage is TRBV10-3 and J usage is TRBJ2-3, with 10 positions matching TRBD2. Trimming at V came to 0 bases and at J to 3 bases, leaving 0 bases not matched to a gene. Germline lookup yields CDR1 ENHRY and CDR2 SYGVKD. CDR3 length: 15 amino acids. CDR3 region: CAISESSGRTDTQYF. CDR3 sequence (DNA): TGTGCCATCAGTGAGTCTAGCGGGAGGACAGATACGCAGTATTTT.

The chain joins TRBV4-1 to TRBJ1-1, with 10 bases aligning to TRBD1. The CDR3 spans 16 residues. Trimming cost V 4 bases and J 1 base; bases outside gene matches: 6. Per germline, CDR1 MGHRA and CDR2 YSYEKL. In DNA form, the CDR3 reads TGCGCCAGCAGCCCGGGACAGGGGACCCGGAACACTGAAGCTTTCTTT. Its protein product is CASSPGQGTRNTEAFF.

The chain combines TRBV28 with TRBJ2-3, with D possibly TRBD2 on 6 matching bases. CDR3 size: 16 residues. Germline lookup yields CDR1 MDHEN and CDR2 SYDVKM. V lost 4 bases to trimming and J lost 0 bases, with 14 bases between them. CDR3 region: CASSSTGTPSTDTQYF. The DNA for the CDR3 is TGTGCCAGCAGTTCCACCGGGACTCCTAGCACAGATACGCAGTATTTT.

The chain employs TRBV29-1 and TRBJ2-7, with 8 positions matching TRBD1. This CDR3 comprises 14 residues. Germline loops: CDR1 SQVTM, CDR2 ANQGSEA. Germline trimming cut 2 bases from V and 7 bases from J; bases unmatched to any gene: 10. The CDR3 is CSVEKTGERGEQYF. In nucleotides, the CDR3 is TGCAGCGTTGAAAAGACAGGGGAAAGGGGGGAGCAGTACTTC.

The chain recombines TRBV10-3 with TRBJ1-5; possible D gene TRBD1, 5 bases. Germline values: CDR1 ENHRY, CDR2 SYGVKD. The CDR3 has 14 amino acids. V lost 10 bases and J 0 bases, leaving 13 bases between the germline ends. CDR3 DNA: TGTGCCACCGGGGGGGGAGGTAGCAATCAGCCCCAGCATTTT. Translating gives CATGGGGSNQPQHF.

The chain uses TRBV11-2 and TRBJ1-4; no clear D. CDR1 is SGHAT and CDR2 is FQNNGV in the germline V gene. The V and J ends lost 5 bases and 8 bases respectively, with 9 bases between them. This CDR3 comprises 12 residues. The DNA for the CDR3 is TGTGCCAGCAGCAATTCAGGAGAAAAACTGTTTTTT. This sequence encodes CASSNSGEKLFF.